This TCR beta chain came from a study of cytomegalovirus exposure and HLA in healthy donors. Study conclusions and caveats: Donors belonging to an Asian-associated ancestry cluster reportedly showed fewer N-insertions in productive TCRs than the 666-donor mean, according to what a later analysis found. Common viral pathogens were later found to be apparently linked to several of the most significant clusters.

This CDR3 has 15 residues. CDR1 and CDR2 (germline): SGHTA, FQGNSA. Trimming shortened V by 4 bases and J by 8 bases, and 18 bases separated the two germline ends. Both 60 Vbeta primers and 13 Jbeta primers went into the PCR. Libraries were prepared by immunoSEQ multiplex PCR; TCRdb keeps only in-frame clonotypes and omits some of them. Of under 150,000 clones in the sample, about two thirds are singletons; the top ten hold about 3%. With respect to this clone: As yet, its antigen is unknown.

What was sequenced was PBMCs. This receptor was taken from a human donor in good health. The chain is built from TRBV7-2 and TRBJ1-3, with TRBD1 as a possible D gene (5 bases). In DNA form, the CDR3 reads TGTGCCAGCAGCTCAACAGGCGGGAGAGTGGACACCATATATTTT. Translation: CASSSTGGRVDTIYF.